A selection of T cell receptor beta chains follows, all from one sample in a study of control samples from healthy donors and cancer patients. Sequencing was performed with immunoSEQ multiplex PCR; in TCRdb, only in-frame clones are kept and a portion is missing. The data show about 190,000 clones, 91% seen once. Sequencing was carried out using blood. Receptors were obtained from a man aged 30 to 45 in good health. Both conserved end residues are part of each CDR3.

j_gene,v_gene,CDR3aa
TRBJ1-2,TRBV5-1,CASSLPGTGYGYTF
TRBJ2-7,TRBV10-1,CASSGGLTYEQYF
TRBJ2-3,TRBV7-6,CASSLYGTGVGTDTQYF
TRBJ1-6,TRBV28,CASTRRGFDSPLHF
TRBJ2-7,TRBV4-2,CASSLQQGQGTYEQYF
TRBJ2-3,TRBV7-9,CASSRSGGADTQYF
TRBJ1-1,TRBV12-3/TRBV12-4,CASAGNTEAFF
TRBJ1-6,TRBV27,CASSLLGGQGRGSPLHF
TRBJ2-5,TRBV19,CASSFLWDRVLETQYF
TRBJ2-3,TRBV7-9,CASSPSGGNTDTQYF
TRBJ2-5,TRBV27,CASRVYRGMETQYF
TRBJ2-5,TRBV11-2,CASSARDLGTQYF
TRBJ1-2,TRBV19,CASRQGDGYTF
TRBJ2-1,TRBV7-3,CASSLTSGEYNEQFF
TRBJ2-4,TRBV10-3,CAISESRGESQGRSIQYF